Listed below are T cell receptor beta chains from one sample, sequenced in a study of CD8 T cells in Susac syndrome. TCRdb reprocessed the immunoSEQ multiplex PCR reads via MiXCR and lists one record per CDR3 protein. This repertoire shows around 150,000 distinct CDR3 sequences, around 94% found once; its top ten account for around 0.15%. Sequences were obtained from CD4+ T cells from PBMCs. These receptors originate from a human donor in good health. Each CDR3 is given with its conserved first and last residue. A D gene is named only where the DNA matches it firmly. The listing skips clone size in some rows; elsewhere it reads once, few, many or a size class.

abundance: NA
d_gene: NA
j_gene: TRBJ2-5
v_gene: TRBV20-1
CDR3nt: TGCAGTGCTCGAGCGGCGGGCCGCCAAGAGACCCAGTACTTC
CDR3aa: CSARAAGRQETQYF

abundance: NA
d_gene: TRBD1
j_gene: TRBJ1-6
v_gene: TRBV4-3
CDR3nt: TGCGCCAGCAGCCGAAAGGGGACAGGGAACCTATTGAATTCACCCCTCCACTTT
CDR3aa: CASSRKGTGNLLNSPLHF

abundance: NA
d_gene: NA
j_gene: TRBJ1-5
v_gene: TRBV7-6
CDR3nt: TGTGCCAGCGGATTGGGGGGGGATAGCAATCAGCCCCAGCATTTT
CDR3aa: CASGLGGDSNQPQHF

abundance: NA
d_gene: NA
j_gene: TRBJ1-2
v_gene: TRBV6-1
CDR3nt: TGTGCCAGCCAGACGGGATATGGCTACACCTTC
CDR3aa: CASQTGYGYTF

abundance: NA
d_gene: TRBD1
j_gene: TRBJ1-2
v_gene: TRBV2
CDR3nt: TGTGCCAGTTGCCCTGACAGGGAGGTTAGCTATGGCTACACCTTC
CDR3aa: CASCPDREVSYGYTF

abundance: NA
d_gene: NA
j_gene: TRBJ2-4
v_gene: TRBV9
CDR3nt: TGTGCCAGCAGCGCCGGAGCTCCAGGGGAGGGCTCCAAAAACATTCAGTACTTC
CDR3aa: CASSAGAPGEGSKNIQYF

abundance: NA
d_gene: TRBD1
j_gene: TRBJ2-5
v_gene: TRBV4-3
CDR3nt: TGCGCCAGCAGCCAAGTAGGACAGGGACCCCAAGAGACCCAGTACTTC
CDR3aa: CASSQVGQGPQETQYF

abundance: NA
d_gene: NA
j_gene: TRBJ2-5
v_gene: TRBV5-4
CDR3nt: TGTGCCAGCAGCTTGCATGGGGGTGGAGGGGAGACCCAGTACTTC
CDR3aa: CASSLHGGGGETQYF

abundance: NA
d_gene: NA
j_gene: TRBJ2-5
v_gene: TRBV7-2
CDR3nt: TGTGCCAGCAGCTTGGGATGGTCGCAAGAGACCCAGTACTTC
CDR3aa: CASSLGWSQETQYF

abundance: NA
d_gene: TRBD2
j_gene: TRBJ2-2
v_gene: TRBV5-4
CDR3nt: TGTGCCAGCAGCCCCGGGACTAGAGGGACCGGGGAGCTGTTTTTT
CDR3aa: CASSPGTRGTGELFF

abundance: NA
d_gene: TRBD1
j_gene: TRBJ2-1
v_gene: TRBV20-1
CDR3nt: TGCAGTGCTTTGGACAGGGTGAATGAGCAGTTCTTC
CDR3aa: CSALDRVNEQFF

abundance: NA
d_gene: NA
j_gene: TRBJ2-1
v_gene: TRBV4-3
CDR3nt: TGCGCCAGCAGCCGTTCAGGGAGCTCCTACAATGAGCAGTTCTTC
CDR3aa: CASSRSGSSYNEQFF

abundance: NA
d_gene: NA
j_gene: TRBJ1-2
v_gene: TRBV9
CDR3nt: TGTGCCAGCAGCGTAGATCAGGGCCACTATGGCTACACCTTC
CDR3aa: CASSVDQGHYGYTF

abundance: NA
d_gene: NA
j_gene: TRBJ2-1
v_gene: TRBV30
CDR3nt: TGTGCCTGGAGTGTAGTGGTTGAGCAGTTCTTC
CDR3aa: CAWSVVVEQFF

abundance: NA
d_gene: NA
j_gene: TRBJ2-7
v_gene: TRBV23-1
CDR3nt: TGCGCCAGCAGTCACCTCCTTCGGGACCTGGATACCTACGAGCAGTACTTC
CDR3aa: CASSHLLRDLDTYEQYF

abundance: NA
d_gene: NA
j_gene: TRBJ1-1
v_gene: TRBV29-1
CDR3nt: TGCAGCGTTAGTGAAAGTTGGAGGACTGAAGCTTTCTTT
CDR3aa: CSVSESWRTEAFF

abundance: NA
d_gene: TRBD1
j_gene: TRBJ2-7
v_gene: TRBV9
CDR3nt: TGTGCCAGCAGCGATACAGAGGGGACAGGGTCCGACGAGCAGTACTTC
CDR3aa: CASSDTEGTGSDEQYF

abundance: NA
d_gene: TRBD2
j_gene: TRBJ2-1
v_gene: TRBV20-1
CDR3nt: TGCAGTGCTAGAGATATACGCGGGGGGGACAATGAGCAGTTCTTC
CDR3aa: CSARDIRGGDNEQFF

abundance: NA
d_gene: TRBD2
j_gene: TRBJ2-7
v_gene: TRBV9
CDR3nt: TGTGCCAGCAGCCCGACGGGAGGGGGGAGGCGGTACGAGCAGTACTTC
CDR3aa: CASSPTGGGRRYEQYF

abundance: NA
d_gene: NA
j_gene: TRBJ2-3
v_gene: TRBV9
CDR3nt: TGTGCCAGCAGCGGCCCAACGGCAGATACGCAGTATTTT
CDR3aa: CASSGPTADTQYF

abundance: NA
d_gene: NA
j_gene: TRBJ1-2
v_gene: TRBV9
CDR3nt: TGTGCCAGCAGCGTAGCGTCGTGGGTGGGGATCTATGGCTACACCTTC
CDR3aa: CASSVASWVGIYGYTF

abundance: NA
d_gene: TRBD1
j_gene: TRBJ1-2
v_gene: TRBV20-1
CDR3nt: TGCAGTGCTAGAGGAACAGGGGCTAACTATGGCTACACCTTC
CDR3aa: CSARGTGANYGYTF

abundance: NA
d_gene: TRBD2
j_gene: TRBJ2-1
v_gene: TRBV2
CDR3nt: TGTGCCAGCACTCGGACTAGCGGCCGGAATGAGCAGTTCTTC
CDR3aa: CASTRTSGRNEQFF

abundance: once
d_gene: NA
j_gene: TRBJ2-5
v_gene: TRBV7-2
CDR3nt: TGTGCCAGCAGTCACAGCAGAGTGCGCTTCCCTAAGGCGACCCAGTACTTC
CDR3aa: CASSHSRVRFPKATQYF

abundance: NA
d_gene: NA
j_gene: TRBJ1-1
v_gene: TRBV20-1
CDR3nt: TGCAGTGCTAGAGATCCAGGTAGGGAAGCTTTCTTT
CDR3aa: CSARDPGREAFF

abundance: NA
d_gene: NA
j_gene: TRBJ2-1
v_gene: TRBV10-3
CDR3nt: TGTGCCATCAGTGGGAACGACGGTGAGCAGTTCTTC
CDR3aa: CAISGNDGEQFF

abundance: NA
d_gene: TRBD2
j_gene: TRBJ2-4
v_gene: TRBV15
CDR3nt: TGTGCCACCAGCAGAGATCCTAGCGGGGGTCACCGTTCGAACATTCAGTACTTC
CDR3aa: CATSRDPSGGHRSNIQYF

abundance: NA
d_gene: TRBD2
j_gene: TRBJ2-7
v_gene: TRBV20-1
CDR3nt: TGCAGTGCTAGGAATGGGGCGGGGGGTCGGTACGAGCAGTACTTC
CDR3aa: CSARNGAGGRYEQYF

abundance: NA
d_gene: TRBD2
j_gene: TRBJ2-3
v_gene: TRBV15
CDR3nt: TGTGCCTCCGACCTAGCGGGCCCCACAGATACGCAGTATTTT
CDR3aa: CASDLAGPTDTQYF

abundance: NA
d_gene: NA
j_gene: TRBJ2-3
v_gene: TRBV29-1
CDR3nt: TGCAGCGTTGAAAGGCGTCCGCAGGATACGCAGTATTTT
CDR3aa: CSVERRPQDTQYF

abundance: NA
d_gene: NA
j_gene: TRBJ1-2
v_gene: TRBV6-6
CDR3nt: TGTGCCAGCAGTTACTCGATGGGGGAGGGCTATGGCTACACCTTC
CDR3aa: CASSYSMGEGYGYTF

abundance: NA
d_gene: TRBD1
j_gene: TRBJ1-5
v_gene: TRBV6-2/TRBV6-3
CDR3nt: TGTGCCAGCAGGCCGACAGGGGAGGGGCAAAATCAGCCCCAGCATTTT
CDR3aa: CASRPTGEGQNQPQHF

abundance: NA
d_gene: TRBD1
j_gene: TRBJ2-3
v_gene: TRBV7-9
CDR3nt: TGTGCCAGCAGCGTACAGGGGAACGTGTGGTTT
CDR3aa: CASSVQGNVWF

abundance: NA
d_gene: NA
j_gene: TRBJ2-3
v_gene: TRBV24-1
CDR3nt: TGTGCCACCAGTGCAGGGAGTAGCACAGATACGCAGTATTTT
CDR3aa: CATSAGSSTDTQYF

abundance: NA
d_gene: NA
j_gene: TRBJ1-2
v_gene: TRBV20-1
CDR3nt: TGCAGTGCTAGCTCTCCCAGAAACTATGGCTACACCTTC
CDR3aa: CSASSPRNYGYTF

abundance: NA
d_gene: NA
j_gene: TRBJ1-5
v_gene: TRBV28
CDR3nt: TGTGCCAGCAGGAGGGACCGCCCTAGCAATCAGCCCCAGCATTTT
CDR3aa: CASRRDRPSNQPQHF

abundance: NA
d_gene: TRBD2
j_gene: TRBJ2-3
v_gene: TRBV7-9
CDR3nt: TGTGCCAGCAGCTTAGCGGGCGGGGGAGATACGCAGTATTTT
CDR3aa: CASSLAGGGDTQYF

abundance: NA
d_gene: NA
j_gene: TRBJ2-5
v_gene: TRBV7-3
CDR3nt: TGTGCCAGCAGCTTACCGTCAGGTTGGGACCAAGAGACCCAGTACTTC
CDR3aa: CASSLPSGWDQETQYF

abundance: NA
d_gene: TRBD1
j_gene: TRBJ1-3
v_gene: TRBV3-1
CDR3nt: TGTGCCAGCAGTCCGGGACAGACGACTGGAAACACCATATATTTT
CDR3aa: CASSPGQTTGNTIYF

abundance: NA
d_gene: NA
j_gene: TRBJ1-2
v_gene: TRBV13
CDR3nt: TGTGCCAGCAGCCTAGACCGGGTGGGGGGCTACACCTTC
CDR3aa: CASSLDRVGGYTF

abundance: once
d_gene: TRBD2
j_gene: TRBJ2-7
v_gene: TRBV12-3/TRBV12-4
CDR3nt: TGTGCCAGCAGCACAGGCGGGGGGGTTTACGAGCAGTACTTC
CDR3aa: CASSTGGGVYEQYF

abundance: NA
d_gene: NA
j_gene: TRBJ2-3
v_gene: TRBV20-1
CDR3nt: TGCAGACCCGAACGAGATACGCAGTATTTT
CDR3aa: CRPERDTQYF

abundance: NA
d_gene: NA
j_gene: TRBJ2-6
v_gene: TRBV20-1
CDR3nt: TGCAGTGCTTCGGACAGAGTCTCTGGGGCCAACGTCCTGACTTTC
CDR3aa: CSASDRVSGANVLTF

abundance: NA
d_gene: NA
j_gene: TRBJ1-1
v_gene: TRBV7-2
CDR3nt: TGTGCCAGCAGCGATCCCGCAACTCCTTCAAACACTGAAGCTTTCTTT
CDR3aa: CASSDPATPSNTEAFF

abundance: NA
d_gene: TRBD1
j_gene: TRBJ1-2
v_gene: TRBV6-2/TRBV6-3
CDR3nt: TGTGCCAGCTCCCCGAGTCGGACAGGTCTTGGAGGCTACACCTTC
CDR3aa: CASSPSRTGLGGYTF

abundance: NA
d_gene: NA
j_gene: TRBJ2-7
v_gene: TRBV6-2/TRBV6-3
CDR3nt: TGTGCCAGCAGCCGTCCCGGGGCCGGCTACGAGCAGTACTTC
CDR3aa: CASSRPGAGYEQYF

abundance: NA
d_gene: NA
j_gene: TRBJ1-6
v_gene: TRBV30
CDR3nt: TGTGCCTGGATGATGAAGGCGGCCCTTAATTCACCCCTCCACTTT
CDR3aa: CAWMMKAALNSPLHF

abundance: NA
d_gene: TRBD1
j_gene: TRBJ2-1
v_gene: TRBV24-1
CDR3nt: TGTGCCACCCAACCCAGGGGGCGCAGCAATGAGCAGTTCTTC
CDR3aa: CATQPRGRSNEQFF

abundance: NA
d_gene: NA
j_gene: TRBJ2-3
v_gene: TRBV9
CDR3nt: TGTGCCAGCAGCGTAGGGCCCAATCGGCTCACAGATACGCAGTATTTT
CDR3aa: CASSVGPNRLTDTQYF

abundance: NA
d_gene: TRBD1
j_gene: TRBJ2-3
v_gene: TRBV6-1
CDR3nt: TGTGCCAGCAGACCCCTCGACAGGGGGCGAGATGCAGATACGCAGTATTTT
CDR3aa: CASRPLDRGRDADTQYF

abundance: NA
d_gene: NA
j_gene: TRBJ1-5
v_gene: TRBV30
CDR3nt: TGTGCCTGGAGTCCCGGGAATCAGCCCCAGCATTTT
CDR3aa: CAWSPGNQPQHF

abundance: NA
d_gene: NA
j_gene: TRBJ2-3
v_gene: TRBV27
CDR3nt: TGTGCCAGCAGTTTATCGGGAAGGGCCTTCGGCACAGATACGCAGTATTTT
CDR3aa: CASSLSGRAFGTDTQYF

abundance: NA
d_gene: TRBD1
j_gene: TRBJ1-1
v_gene: TRBV6-6
CDR3nt: TGTGCCAGCAGTTGGACAGGTCTCGCTTTCTTT
CDR3aa: CASSWTGLAFF

abundance: NA
d_gene: TRBD2
j_gene: TRBJ2-5
v_gene: TRBV5-1
CDR3nt: TGCGCCAGCAGCCTGCGGGGGGCGAATCAAGAGACCCAGTACTTC
CDR3aa: CASSLRGANQETQYF

abundance: once
d_gene: NA
j_gene: TRBJ1-5
v_gene: TRBV7-2
CDR3nt: TGTGCCAGCAGCGCCTCGGGGGTAAATCAGCCCCAGCATTTT
CDR3aa: CASSASGVNQPQHF

abundance: NA
d_gene: TRBD1
j_gene: TRBJ2-7
v_gene: TRBV20-1
CDR3nt: TGCAGTGCTCAAGGACGGACAGGGACCTACGAGCAGTACTTC
CDR3aa: CSAQGRTGTYEQYF

abundance: NA
d_gene: TRBD1
j_gene: TRBJ2-1
v_gene: TRBV19
CDR3nt: TGTGCCAGCCGGGACAGGGGGTTCCATGAGCAGTTCTTC
CDR3aa: CASRDRGFHEQFF

abundance: NA
d_gene: NA
j_gene: TRBJ2-7
v_gene: TRBV21-1
CDR3nt: TGTGCCAGCAGCAAAGGCCGGGACACCTACGAGCAGTACTTC
CDR3aa: CASSKGRDTYEQYF